This is a list of T cell receptor beta chains from one sample in a study of shared clonotypes between healthy human individuals. Here immunoSEQ multiplex PCR was the method, and the copy in TCRdb shows in-frame clones only, minus some. The sample has more than 2,000,000 clones, more than 85% seen once. The material sequenced was naive CD4+ T cells from PBMCs. All receptors come from a man aged 18-30 years in good health. Some clones in this sample may be carry-over from other donors' samples. CDR3s include the opening cysteine and the closing phenylalanine or tryptophan. The D gene is left open where the match is weak. Clone size is given for some rows only: seen once, a few or many times, or a class if the clone is expanded.

TRBJ2-1 | . | TRBV7-8 | . | TGTGCCAGCAGCTTAGAGGGACCCTCCTACAATGAGCAGTTCTTC | CASSLEGPSYNEQFF
TRBJ1-2 | . | TRBV29-1 | . | TGCAGCGTTGGAAGGCCGACCTTTAACTATGGCTACACCTTC | CSVGRPTFNYGYTF
TRBJ2-5 | once | TRBV11-2 | TRBD2 | TGTGCCAGCAGCACGGGACTAGCGGTGGGGCAAGAGACCCAGTACTTC | CASSTGLAVGQETQYF
TRBJ1-5 | . | TRBV5-1 | . | TGCGCCAGCAGCTTGGGGGTGTTTGGACAGCCCCAGCATTTT | CASSLGVFGQPQHF
TRBJ2-3 | . | TRBV6-6 | . | TGTGCCAGCACCACTCCTCGAGATACGCAGTATTTT | CASTTPRDTQYF
TRBJ1-5 | . | TRBV5-6 | TRBD1 | TGTGCCAGCAGCAGACAGGGGGAAGGGCAGCCCCAGCATTTT | CASSRQGEGQPQHF
TRBJ2-7 | . | TRBV4-1 | . | TGCGCCAGCAGCTCTCGGACGGGATATCTCTACGAGCAGTACTTC | CASSSRTGYLYEQYF
TRBJ1-1 | . | TRBV7-2 | . | TGTGCCAGCAGCTCGCACCCCGGGATCGGTGAAGCTTTCTTT | CASSSHPGIGEAFF
TRBJ1-2 | . | TRBV14 | TRBD1 | TGTGCCAGCAGCCAAGATCGGGACAGGGAAAACTATGGCTACACCTTC | CASSQDRDRENYGYTF
TRBJ1-4 | . | TRBV5-8 | TRBD1 | TGTGCCAGCAGCTTGCTTTTATCCGGACAGGCAGGTGAAAAACTGTTTTTT | CASSLLLSGQAGEKLFF
TRBJ1-1 | once | TRBV7-3 | . | TGTGCCAGCAGCTTAATGACCTCTGGTGAAGCTTTCTTT | CASSLMTSGEAFF
TRBJ2-1 | few | TRBV5-1 | . | TGCGCCAGCAGCTTAAATTCCTACAATGAGCAGTTCTTC | CASSLNSYNEQFF
TRBJ2-1 | . | TRBV5-1 | . | TGCGCCAGCAGCTTTGCAGTCTCCGATGAGCAGTTCTTC | CASSFAVSDEQFF
TRBJ2-1 | . | TRBV11-3 | . | TGTGCCAGCAGCTACGCTTTGGGTGAGCAGTTCTTC | CASSYALGEQFF
TRBJ2-3 | . | TRBV10-3 | . | TGTGCCATCAGAAAAAACGAGGGTAGCACAGATACGCAGTATTTT | CAIRKNEGSTDTQYF
TRBJ2-2 | . | TRBV18 | . | TGTGCCAGCTCACCACTCCCCTCTCCCGGGGAGCTGTTTTTT | CASSPLPSPGELFF